These T cell receptor beta chains were read from a single sample in a study of T cells in Graves' hyperthyroidism and ophthalmopathy. TCRdb re-called the multiplex PCR reads through MiXCR, storing one row per CDR3 protein. Of a few hundred thousand distinct CDR3 sequences listed, roughly 14% are singletons. Sequencing used blood. These receptors came from a woman in her thirties with Graves' hyperthyroidism. Both conserved end residues are part of each CDR3. The size of a clone is reported for some rows only, either as once, few or many, or as a class for expanded clones.

clone_size	v_call	cdr3_aa
once	TRBV20-1	CSARGQAGGSETQYF
many	TRBV12-3/TRBV12-4	CASSSTRRTGNYGYTF
many	TRBV6-1	CASSEFSGSSYEQYF
.	TRBV7-9	CASSWPPGTSAYNEQFF
.	TRBV9	CASSIRANTEAFF
many	TRBV28	CASSLDRREEGARTDTQYF
.	TRBV11-2	CASRLPGLDPSYEQYF
many	TRBV5-1	CASSFVADPYNEQFF
few	TRBV3-1	CASGPGQLNTEAFF
few	TRBV6-1	CASSRTSRNYGYTF
.	TRBV9	CASSVNNIQETQYF
.	TRBV7-3	CASSQDPGGLDYNEQFF
.	TRBV7-9	CASSLAHLTGDEQYF
many	TRBV6-1	CASRERKGETQYF
few	TRBV18	CASNRGEETQYF
.	TRBV5-6	CASSGGTGEKLFF
many	TRBV13	CASSLGGAAYEQYF
many	TRBV6-2/TRBV6-3	CASSKHGTSGRSWEQYF
many	TRBV10-3	CAISPTGTSGSSYEQYF
.	TRBV20-1	CSASPVTSGGFQETQYF
once	TRBV19	CASSTRRGLGDGYTF
many	TRBV2	CASSELRGRYTEAFF
few	TRBV10-2	CASCEASGSYEQFF
.	TRBV19	CASSILDSGTEAFF
few	TRBV2	CASSVAVANEKLFF
many	TRBV5-1	CASSLAGLAYSNEQFF
.	TRBV4-1	CASSQDSLGISRTNTGELFF
many	TRBV20-1	CSASSGSSVDEQFF
.	TRBV24-1	CATSDWVETDYGYTF
.	TRBV10-3	CAISEAGGTTEAFF
many	TRBV6-1	CASSEVGLNNEQFF
many	TRBV7-8	CASSRLAETQYF
few	TRBV5-6	CASSNPTATDNEQFF
many	TRBV11-2	CASSLDRGDYEQYF
.	TRBV11-1	CASSVSQTDNYGYTF
many	TRBV7-2	CASSLGAQGSEQYF
.	TRBV7-8	CASSPYRSGILKNIQYF
few	TRBV5-1	CASSLGGTGQPSGANVLTF
.	TRBV28	CASKVSAYEQYF
few	TRBV27	CASSLRQDSNTGELFF
many	TRBV5-1	CASSKSSGRLDEQFF
few	TRBV5-1	CASSLERVTGANVLTF
many	TRBV7-6	CASSLGARMNTGELFF
.	TRBV19	CASSPGTGVSPLHF
.	TRBV12-3/TRBV12-4	CASSLHRTNTEAFF